Listed below are T cell receptor beta chains from one sample, sequenced in a study of T cells in Graves' hyperthyroidism and ophthalmopathy. TCRdb independently ran MiXCR on the multiplex PCR reads; one entry per CDR3 protein. The repertoire holds more than 300,000 distinct CDR3 sequences, with more than 14% as singletons. The sample taken for sequencing was blood. The receptors were gathered from a woman aged 25 to 39 with Graves' ophthalmopathy. CDR3s include the opening cysteine and the closing phenylalanine or tryptophan. A D gene is named only where the DNA matches it firmly. Size values are once, few and many counts, or a class for expanded clones, and some rows have none.

TRBV6-1,.,TRBJ1-2,16,many,CASSELATGRYNGYTF,TGTGCCAGCAGTGAATTGGCGACAGGACGCTATAATGGCTACACCTTC
TRBV2,TRBD1,TRBJ1-5,15,many,CASRDRGSPSQPQHF,TGTGCCAGCAGAGACAGGGGCTCCCCCAGTCAGCCCCAGCATTTT
TRBV28,.,TRBJ2-3,16,many,CASIPTLGPSTDTQYF,TGTGCCAGCATACCAACGCTGGGGCCCAGCACAGATACGCAGTATTTT
TRBV7-8,.,TRBJ2-7,15,many,CASSLSRDGSYEQYF,TGTGCCAGCAGCTTGAGTCGGGACGGCTCCTACGAGCAGTACTTC
TRBV20-1,.,TRBJ2-4,11,many,CSASAGYIQYF,TGCAGTGCTAGCGCCGGTTACATTCAGTACTTC
TRBV28,.,TRBJ1-1,17,many,CASTARKGSDWNTEAFF,TGTGCCAGCACGGCGAGGAAGGGTAGTGATTGGAACACTGAAGCTTTCTTT
TRBV10-1,TRBD1,TRBJ1-6,17,.,CASFKGQGAGINSPLHF,TGCGCCAGCTTTAAGGGACAGGGGGCTGGAATAAATTCACCCCTCCACTTT
TRBV12-3/TRBV12-4,TRBD1,TRBJ2-1,17,once,CASSSSTGTGGYNEQFF,TGTGCCAGCAGTTCTAGCACCGGGACAGGCGGATACAATGAGCAGTTCTTC
TRBV3-1,.,TRBJ2-7,14,many,CASSQGIATYEQYF,TGTGCCAGCAGCCAAGGCATCGCAACCTACGAGCAGTACTTC
TRBV7-3,.,TRBJ2-7,15,many,CASSPGVLADYEQYF,TGTGCCAGCAGCCCCGGGGTTCTAGCCGACTACGAGCAGTACTTC
TRBV5-1,TRBD2,TRBJ2-7,17,.,CASSLALAGGSPYEQYF,TGCGCCAGCAGCTTGGCCTTAGCGGGGGGGTCTCCCTACGAGCAGTACTTC
TRBV2,TRBD1,TRBJ1-2,15,many,CASSGAGQGVYGYTF,TGTGCCAGCAGTGGGGCCGGACAGGGGGTCTATGGCTACACCTTC
TRBV20-1,.,TRBJ2-3,15,many,CSARDSAGHTDTQYF,TGCAGTGCTAGAGATTCGGCGGGACACACAGATACGCAGTATTTT
TRBV30,.,TRBJ2-2,15,many,CAWSVGQTNTGELFF,TGTGCCTGGAGTGTAGGACAGACGAACACCGGGGAGCTGTTTTTT
TRBV20-1,.,TRBJ1-5,16,many,CSASLYGGYSNQPQHF,TGCAGTGCTAGTTTATACGGGGGCTATAGCAATCAGCCCCAGCATTTT
TRBV28,.,TRBJ1-1,15,many,CASSTLGIQNTEAFF,TGTGCCAGCAGCACCTTAGGGATCCAGAACACTGAAGCTTTCTTT
TRBV2,TRBD2,TRBJ2-7,15,many,CASTRTSGGVNEQYF,TGTGCCAGCACCCGGACTAGCGGGGGTGTTAACGAGCAGTACTTC
TRBV3-1,.,TRBJ2-3,13,many,CASSQEFEDTQYF,TGTGCCAGCAGCCAAGAGTTCGAAGATACGCAGTATTTT
TRBV3-1,.,TRBJ2-3,11,many,CASSQGDTQYF,TGTGCCAGCAGCCAGGGTGATACGCAGTATTTT
TRBV20-1,TRBD1,TRBJ1-2,15,many,CSATPRTGTNYGYTF,TGCAGTGCTACCCCCCGGACAGGGACTAACTATGGCTACACCTTC
TRBV12-3/TRBV12-4,.,TRBJ2-2,15,many,CASRPLGQVTGELFF,TGTGCCAGCAGACCTTTGGGGCAAGTCACCGGGGAGCTGTTTTTT
TRBV6-1,.,TRBJ2-3,15,many,CASCQPPRNTDTQYF,TGTGCCAGCTGTCAACCCCCTCGGAACACAGATACGCAGTATTTT
TRBV6-5,.,TRBJ2-1,13,many,CASSYSPENEQFF,TGTGCCAGCAGTTACTCGCCGGAAAATGAGCAGTTCTTC
TRBV27,.,TRBJ2-3,15,.,CASSLSGRGGDTQYF,TGTGCCAGCAGTTTATCGGGGCGAGGGGGAGATACGCAGTATTTT
TRBV7-2,.,TRBJ2-1,21,many,CASSSNAPGITHRGSYNEQFF,TGTGCCAGCAGCTCTAACGCCCCAGGGATTACCCATCGGGGGTCCTACAATGAGCAGTTCTTC
TRBV27,TRBD2,TRBJ2-1,14,many,CASSPGAGGGEQFF,TGTGCCAGCAGTCCCGGAGCGGGGGGAGGTGAGCAGTTCTTC
TRBV28,TRBD1,TRBJ1-3,13,.,CASSDRGRNTIYF,TGTGCCAGCAGTGACAGGGGAAGAAACACCATATATTTT
TRBV7-6,.,TRBJ1-1,9,many,CASAPDSFF,TGTGCCAGTGCTCCGGACAGTTTCTTT
TRBV19,TRBD1,TRBJ1-5,13,.,CASAGTGEQPQHF,TGTGCCAGCGCCGGGACAGGGGAGCAGCCCCAGCATTTT
TRBV15,.,TRBJ2-7,14,many,CATSRVGRSYEQYF,TGTGCCACCAGCAGAGTGGGAAGATCCTACGAGCAGTACTTC
TRBV5-5,.,TRBJ1-5,14,many,CASSFAYPSQPQHF,TGTGCCAGCAGCTTCGCTTATCCTAGCCAGCCCCAGCATTTT
TRBV2,TRBD1,TRBJ1-1,12,many,CASKTGGSEAFF,TGTGCCAGCAAGACAGGGGGCTCTGAAGCTTTCTTT
TRBV7-9,.,TRBJ2-7,14,many,CASNPGGGYYEQYF,TGTGCCAGCAATCCAGGGGGGGGATACTACGAGCAGTACTTC
TRBV7-9,.,TRBJ1-2,15,.,CASSLVVDRNYGYTF,TGTGCCAGCAGCTTAGTAGTGGACAGAAACTATGGCTACACCTTC
TRBV11-1,TRBD2,TRBJ2-1,17,many,CASTTDQAQRGNNEQFF,TGTGCCAGCACTACTGACCAAGCCCAGCGGGGCAACAATGAGCAGTTCTTC
TRBV5-8,.,TRBJ1-1,14,many,CAGSLGGANTEAFF,TGTGCCGGCAGCTTGGGCGGAGCGAACACTGAAGCTTTCTTT
TRBV7-3,.,TRBJ2-1,13,many,CASSSDRNNEQFF,TGTGCCAGCAGCTCAGACAGAAACAATGAGCAGTTCTTC
TRBV11-2,.,TRBJ1-6,13,many,CASSWTNNSPLHF,TGTGCCAGCAGCTGGACAAATAATTCACCCCTCCACTTT
TRBV7-3,TRBD2,TRBJ2-5,15,many,CASSLTSGSQETQYF,TGTGCCAGCAGCTTGACTAGCGGGTCCCAAGAGACCCAGTACTTC
TRBV27,TRBD1,TRBJ1-6,15,many,CASRPTGSLRSPLHF,TGTGCCAGCAGGCCGACAGGGTCGTTGCGTTCACCCCTCCACTTT
TRBV12-3/TRBV12-4,.,TRBJ2-3,14,many,CASSLRLPTDTQYF,TGTGCCAGCAGTTTACGACTACCCACAGATACGCAGTATTTT
TRBV6-1,TRBD1,TRBJ1-2,15,few,CASSYVGQGADGYTF,TGTGCCAGCAGTTACGTAGGACAGGGGGCAGATGGCTACACCTTC
TRBV28,.,TRBJ2-4,18,many,CASSFPTGLHLAKNIQYF,TGTGCCAGCAGTTTCCCGACAGGACTCCACCTAGCCAAAAACATTCAGTACTTC
TRBV20-1,TRBD1,TRBJ2-7,17,.,CSARGRWGTGGFDEQYF,TGCAGTGCTAGAGGGCGGTGGGGGACAGGTGGATTCGACGAGCAGTACTTC
TRBV9,.,TRBJ2-3,13,many,CASSGPASDTQYF,TGTGCCAGCAGCGGACCGGCGTCCGATACGCAGTATTTT
TRBV4-1,.,TRBJ2-1,14,few,CASRKESGAREQFF,TGCGCCAGCAGAAAAGAGTCGGGGGCTCGGGAGCAGTTCTTC
TRBV7-9,.,TRBJ2-7,14,many,CASSITGTTYEQYF,TGTGCCAGCAGCATCACCGGGACCACCTACGAGCAGTACTTC
TRBV20-1,TRBD2,TRBJ2-7,16,many,CSAIGGGGAVLYEQYF,TGCAGTGCGATCGGGGGGGGGGGGGCCGTTTTGTACGAGCAGTACTTC
TRBV30,.,TRBJ1-1,12,many,CAWTPGNTEAFF,TGTGCCTGGACCCCAGGGAACACTGAAGCTTTCTTT
TRBV7-2,TRBD1,TRBJ2-3,15,many,CASSLPDRGGDTQYF,TGTGCCAGCAGCTTACCCGACAGGGGGGGAGATACGCAGTATTTT
TRBV20-1,.,TRBJ1-1,13,.,CSARDPRGPEAFF,TGCAGTGCTAGAGATCCGCGGGGCCCTGAAGCTTTCTTT
TRBV27,.,TRBJ1-2,13,many,CATLDRQNYGYTF,TGTGCCACCCTTGACAGACAGAACTATGGCTACACCTTC
TRBV3-1,.,TRBJ2-1,14,many,CASSQAAGENEQFF,TGTGCCAGCAGCCAAGCAGCAGGGGAAAATGAGCAGTTCTTC
TRBV18,.,TRBJ2-6,15,.,CASSPTPSGANVLTF,TGTGCCAGCTCACCAACCCCCTCTGGGGCCAACGTCCTGACTTTC
TRBV20-1,.,TRBJ2-5,14,few,CSARYSHRVETRYF,TGCAGTGCTAGGTATTCGCACAGGGTAGAGACCCGGTACTTC
TRBV30,TRBD1,TRBJ1-3,14,many,CAWSAGQGLNTIYF,TGTGCCTGGAGCGCGGGACAGGGTCTGAACACCATATATTTT
TRBV15,.,TRBJ2-3,19,.,CATGASSPLPGSLGDTQYF,TGTGCCACCGGTGCCAGCTCACCCCTTCCGGGGTCTCTGGGGGATACGCAGTATTTT
TRBV5-1,TRBD1,TRBJ1-1,17,many,CASSPRGGTAGYTEAFF,TGCGCCAGCAGCCCCCGAGGCGGGACAGCTGGGTACACTGAAGCTTTCTTT
TRBV19,.,TRBJ1-6,16,many,CASSRTTLVDNSPLHF,TGTGCCAGTAGTAGAACCACATTGGTCGATAATTCACCCCTCCACTTT